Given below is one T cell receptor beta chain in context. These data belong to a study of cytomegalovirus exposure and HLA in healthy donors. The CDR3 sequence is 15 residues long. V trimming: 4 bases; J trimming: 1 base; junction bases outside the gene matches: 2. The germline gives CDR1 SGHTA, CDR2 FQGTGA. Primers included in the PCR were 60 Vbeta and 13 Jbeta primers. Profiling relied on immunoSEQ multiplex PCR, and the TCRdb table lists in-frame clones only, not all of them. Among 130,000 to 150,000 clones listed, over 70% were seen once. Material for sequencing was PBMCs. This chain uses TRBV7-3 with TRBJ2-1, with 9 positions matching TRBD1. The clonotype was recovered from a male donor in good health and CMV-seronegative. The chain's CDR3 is CASSSDRGSYNEQFF. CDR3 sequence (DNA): TGTGCCAGCAGCTCCGACAGGGGGTCCTACAATGAGCAGTTCTTC.